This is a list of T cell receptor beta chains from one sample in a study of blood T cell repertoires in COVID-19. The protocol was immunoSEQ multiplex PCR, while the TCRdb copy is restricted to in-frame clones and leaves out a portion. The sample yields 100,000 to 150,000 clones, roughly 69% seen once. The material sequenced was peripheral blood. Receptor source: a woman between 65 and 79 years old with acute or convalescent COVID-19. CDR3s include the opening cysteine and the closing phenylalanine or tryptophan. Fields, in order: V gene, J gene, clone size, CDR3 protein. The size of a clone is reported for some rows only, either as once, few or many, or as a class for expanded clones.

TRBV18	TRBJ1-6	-	CASSPRADNSPLHF
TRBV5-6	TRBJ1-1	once	CASSLQTGGNTEAFF
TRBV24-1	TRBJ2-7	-	CATSGRQGNEQYF
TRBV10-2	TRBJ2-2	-	CASIKGLAGANTGELFF
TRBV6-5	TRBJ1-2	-	CASSYDGLGYTF
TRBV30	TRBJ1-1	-	CAWTGQNTEAFF
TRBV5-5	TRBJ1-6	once	CASSLQDNSPLHF
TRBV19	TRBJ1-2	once	CASSTQGTPYYGYTF
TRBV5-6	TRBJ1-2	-	CASSLADSWRYTF
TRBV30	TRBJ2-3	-	CACGGFADTQYF
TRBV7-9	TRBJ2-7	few	CASSFTGYEQYF
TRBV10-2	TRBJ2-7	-	CASTLTESYEQYF
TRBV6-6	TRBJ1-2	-	CASKVRGVGGYTF